Listed here is a single TCR beta chain. The CDR3 sequence is 14 residues long. Germline V CDR1 and CDR2: LNHDA, SQIVND (reference sequence). Trimming cost V 6 bases and J 6 bases; bases outside gene matches: 5. Using immunoSEQ multiplex PCR, the repertoire was profiled, and TCRdb retains in-frame clones only, with some absent. Here the sample spans roughly 350,000 clones, 85% to 90% being singletons. This record belongs to a study of Ad26.COV2.S vaccination and SARS-CoV-2 variants. Study-level information: Intramuscular Ad26.COV2.S at 5x10^10 or 1x10^11 viral particles.

Treatment denoted: about 20 received Ad26.COV2.S at low or high dose, single or two shots; 5 received placebo; per-sample allocation not given. The samples date from day 63 after the first vaccine or placebo injection. The rearrangement joins TRBV19 to TRBJ2-1; TRBD2 matches 10 bases. This sequence was found in a person between 18 and 65 years old who received the Ad26.COV2.S COVID-19 vaccine or a placebo. The material sequenced was peripheral blood, taken in a trial of Ad26.COV2.S vaccine versus placebo. CDR3 protein: CASRLAGATNEQFF. The CDR3 region has the DNA TGTGCCAGTAGGCTAGCGGGAGCAACCAATGAGCAGTTCTTC.